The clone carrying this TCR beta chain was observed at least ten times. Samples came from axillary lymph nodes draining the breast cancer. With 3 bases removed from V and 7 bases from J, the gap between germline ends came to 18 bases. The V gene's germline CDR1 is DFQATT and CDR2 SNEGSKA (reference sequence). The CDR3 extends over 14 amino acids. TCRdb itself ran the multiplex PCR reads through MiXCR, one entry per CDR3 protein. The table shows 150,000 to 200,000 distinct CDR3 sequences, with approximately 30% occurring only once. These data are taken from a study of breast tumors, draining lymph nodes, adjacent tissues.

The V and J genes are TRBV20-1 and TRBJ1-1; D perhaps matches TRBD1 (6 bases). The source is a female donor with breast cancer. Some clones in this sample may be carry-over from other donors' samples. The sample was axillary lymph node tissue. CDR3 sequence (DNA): TGCAGTGCTAGCCTGGGGGCAGGGGCGATTGAAGCTTTCTTT. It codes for CSASLGAGAIEAFF.